These 5 T cell receptor beta chains originate from one sample sequenced in a study of Ad26.COV2.S vaccination and SARS-CoV-2 variants. Assay: immunoSEQ multiplex PCR; the TCRdb copy retains only in-frame clones and omits some. The sample lists approximately 460,000 clones, roughly nine tenths seen once, with about 1.5% in the top ten. Treatment noted: roughly 19 received Ad26.COV2.S at low or high dose, single or two shots; about 5 received placebo; per-sample allocation not given. Day 63 after the first vaccine or placebo injection was the time point for sampling. This specimen consisted of peripheral blood, obtained in a trial of Ad26.COV2.S vaccine versus placebo. These receptors all stem from a person between 18 and 60 years old who received the Ad26.COV2.S COVID-19 vaccine or a placebo.

J is TRBJ1-2 and V is TRBV7-6; no firm D call. Germline V CDR1 and CDR2: SGHVS, FNYEAQ. CDR3 length: 15 residues. V lost 1 base and J 4 bases, leaving 13 bases between the germline ends. The CDR3 region is CASSLGEKQGYGYTF. The DNA for the CDR3 is TGTGCCAGCAGCTTAGGAGAGAAGCAAGGCTATGGCTACACCTTC.

The chain links TRBV24-1 to TRBJ1-1; D possibly corresponds to TRBD1 (6 bases). The CDR3 spans 14 residues. Germline V gives CDR1 KGHDR, CDR2 SFDVKD. Trimming stripped 9 bases from V and 5 bases from J, with 18 bases between. CDR3 region: CATARGGGTTEAFF. The DNA for the CDR3 is TGTGCCACCGCCCGAGGGGGGGGAACAACTGAAGCTTTCTTT.

This chain uses TRBV19 with TRBJ2-7; D perhaps matches TRBD2 (5 bases). Germline V gives CDR1 LNHDA, CDR2 SQIVND (reference sequence). Trimming took off 4 bases at V and 2 bases at J, with 15 bases between the two ends. The CDR3 contains 15 residues. In nucleotides, the CDR3 is TGTGCCAGTAGTACCCCGGGTAGCGCAACCTACGAGCAGTACTTC. It encodes CASSTPGSATYEQYF.

The chain combines TRBV20-1 with TRBJ1-5, with D unclear. This CDR3 has 10 residues. Germline V gene data show CDR1 as DFQATT and CDR2 as SNEGSKA (reference sequence). The V and J ends lost 6 bases and 9 bases respectively, with 9 bases between them. The CDR3 reads CSAGQRPQHF. CDR3 sequence (DNA): TGCAGTGCCGGGCAGCGGCCCCAGCATTTT.

This chain uses TRBV16 with TRBJ1-2; D not certain. The CDR3 extends over 14 amino acids. Germline CDR1 and CDR2: KGHSY and FQNENV. V shed 0 bases and J shed 4 bases, with 9 bases lying between them. CDR3 DNA: TGTGCCAGCAGCCAATCCAGGACCTCCTATGGCTACACCTTC. It specifies CASSQSRTSYGYTF.